Below are 24 T cell receptor beta chains sequenced from a single sample in a study of shared clonotypes between healthy human individuals. Only in-frame clones appear in the TCRdb table, and some are missing; sequencing was by immunoSEQ multiplex PCR. The data contain some 1.5 million clones, around 95% of them seen just once; the ten biggest clones take up about 1.2%. Specimen: naive CD4+ T cells sorted from blood. Subset of the sample: CD45RA+ positively selected. These TCRs come from a man aged 25 to 40 in good health.

V is TRBV18 and J is TRBJ2-7; 8 bases map to TRBD2. The CDR3 runs 15 residues. Per the germline V gene, CDR1 is KGHSH and CDR2 is LQKENI. The junction had 11 bases not matched to a gene; V was cut back by 3 bases and J by 7 bases. CDR3 DNA sequence: TGTGCCAGCTCACCCCCCGGGAGCGGGAGTTATGAGCAGTACTTC. As protein: CASSPPGSGSYEQYF.

This sequence joins TRBV19 and TRBJ2-1; possible D gene TRBD1, 6 bases. Trimming took 5 bases from V and 2 from J, leaving 13 bases between them. CDR1 is LNHDA, CDR2 SQIVND, per germline (reference sequence). The CDR3 is 15 amino acids. CDR3 sequence: CASSFGGLPYNEQFF. CDR3 DNA sequence: TGTGCCAGTAGTTTTGGGGGCCTGCCCTACAATGAGCAGTTCTTC.

CDR3 nucleotides: TGTGCCAGCAGCAAAGCTCAGACGTTTAATGAAAAACTGTTTTTT. Encoded protein: CASSKAQTFNEKLFF. V is TRBV21-1 and J is TRBJ1-4. TRBV21-1 is reported as a pseudogene. There are 15 residues in the CDR3.

CDR3: CSVGLAGGLDTQYF. The CDR3 DNA sequence: TGCAGCGTTGGACTAGCGGGAGGGCTGGATACGCAGTATTTT. The rearrangement links TRBV29-1 to TRBJ2-3, with 14 bases lining up with TRBD2. V lost 4 bases to trimming and J lost 6 bases; unmatched junction nucleotides: 3. The CDR3 is 14 residues long. The germline gives CDR1 SQVTM, CDR2 ANQGSEA.

This sequence joins TRBV4-1 and TRBJ2-7; a weak D match, TRBD2 (6 bases). The CDR3 is 13 amino acids. Trimming shortened V by 4 bases and J by 4 bases, and 11 bases separated the two germline ends. From germline, CDR1 is MGHRA and CDR2 YSYEKL. The CDR3: CASSPREYYEQYF. CDR3 in DNA: TGCGCCAGCAGCCCACGGGAGTATTACGAGCAGTACTTC.

The chain is built from TRBV9 and TRBJ2-5; 7 bases match TRBD1. V was clipped by 4 bases and J by 2 bases; unmatched bases: 11. CDR1 is SGDLS, CDR2 YYNGEE, per germline. This CDR3 spans 16 amino acids. CDR3 amino acids: CASSPRTGPSQETQYF. CDR3 nucleotides: TGTGCCAGCAGCCCAAGGACAGGCCCATCGCAAGAGACCCAGTACTTC.

The chain joins TRBV6-5 to TRBJ2-7; D remains unclear. CDR3 length: 11 amino acids. Germline V gives CDR1 MNHEY, CDR2 SVGAGI. Trimming pared 5 bases from V and 6 bases from J, leaving 8 bases between. The CDR3: CASSNIGEQYF. CDR3 bases: TGTGCCAGCAGTAACATTGGCGAGCAGTACTTC.

This chain uses TRBV5-1 with TRBJ2-3, with 14 nucleotides matching TRBD2. The V gene's germline CDR1 is SGHRS and CDR2 YFSETQ. The CDR3 has 16 residues. Trimming cost V 3 bases and J 5 bases; bases outside gene matches: 5. CDR3 sequence (DNA): TGCGCCAGCAGCTCACCGGGACTAGCGGGAGAAGATACGCAGTATTTT. This gives the protein CASSSPGLAGEDTQYF.

This chain uses TRBV6-1 with TRBJ2-1; 7 bases are shared with TRBD2. V gave up 2 bases and J gave up 5 bases; unmatched junction bases: 6. CDR1 MNHNS and CDR2 SASEGT come from the germline V gene. This CDR3 spans 15 amino acids. The CDR3 sequence is CASSEPGLLNNEQFF. The DNA of the CDR3 is TGTGCCAGCAGTGAACCGGGACTACTAAACAATGAGCAGTTCTTC.

The chain joins TRBV14 to TRBJ2-5, with a weak D call TRBD2 (7 bases). Germline CDR1 SGHDN, CDR2 FVKESK. The CDR3 runs to 18 residues. Trimming shortened V by 0 bases and J by 1 base, and 18 bases separated the two germline ends. The CDR3 loop is CASSQEHITGGAQETQYF. The CDR3, as DNA: TGTGCCAGCAGCCAAGAGCACATAACTGGGGGGGCCCAAGAGACCCAGTACTTC.

The chain is built from TRBV10-1 and TRBJ2-1, with 8 bases matching TRBD2. The CDR3 contains 16 residues. Per germline, CDR1 WNHNN and CDR2 SYGVQD (reference sequence). The V and J ends lost 5 bases and 2 bases, in that order; junction bases with no gene match: 8. The CDR3 nucleotides are TGCGCCAGCAGTCCTACAGCGGGGGTCCCCTACAATGAGCAGTTCTTC. Residues: CASSPTAGVPYNEQFF.

The chain links TRBV7-9 to TRBJ1-2; D is possibly TRBD1 (6 bases). Germline V gives CDR1 SEHNR, CDR2 FQNEAQ (reference sequence). The CDR3 consists of 18 residues. Trimming removed 4 bases at V and 0 bases at J, with 21 bases between. CDR3 DNA: TGTGCCAGCAGCTCACACAGGGTTGGAGCTCCTTCTAACTATGGCTACACCTTC. Translated, it gives CASSSHRVGAPSNYGYTF.

V gene TRBV19 combines with J gene TRBJ2-7, with 9 bases matching TRBD2. Germline lookup yields CDR1 LNHDA and CDR2 SQIVND (reference sequence). The CDR3 loop spans 15 amino acids. The ends lost 3 bases at V and 2 bases at J; junction bases unmatched: 5. Written as DNA, the CDR3 is TGTGCCAGTAGTATGGTTAGCGGGAGCCCCTACGAGCAGTACTTC. Translating gives CASSMVSGSPYEQYF.

This clone was seen once. The genes are TRBV5-1 and TRBJ2-1; 13 bases align to TRBD2. Germline V gene sequence: CDR1 SGHRS, CDR2 YFSETQ. The CDR3 consists of 17 residues. V trimming: 2 bases; J trimming: 7 bases; junction bases outside the gene matches: 9. DNA of the CDR3: TGCGCCAGCAGCTTACAAACGCCGGGACTAGCGGGAAATGAGCAGTTCTTC. Amino acids: CASSLQTPGLAGNEQFF.

The chain joins TRBV7-2 to TRBJ2-3; TRBD2 might be the D (5 bases). From germline, CDR1 is SGHTA and CDR2 FQGNSA. The CDR3 is 14 amino acids. Trimming left V 3 bases short and J 6 bases short, with 13 bases between. The CDR3 here is CASSFGPSGDTQYF. The CDR3 coding sequence is TGTGCCAGCAGCTTCGGTCCCTCGGGGGATACGCAGTATTTT.

The chain carries TRBV7-2 and TRBJ1-4, with TRBD1 identical over 10 bases. Trimming removed 5 bases from V and 6 bases from J; junction bases left unmatched: 3. Germline values: CDR1 SGHTA, CDR2 FQGNSA. The CDR3 sequence is 14 residues long. CDR3 nucleotide sequence: TGTGCCAGCAGCGAGGACAGGGGGGATGAAAAACTGTTTTTT. This encodes CASSEDRGDEKLFF.

This chain joins TRBV2 and TRBJ1-3, with D possibly matching TRBD1 (6 bases). Per germline, CDR1 SNHLY and CDR2 FYNNEI. CDR3 length equals 14 residues. Deletions cut 1 base from V and 2 bases from J, with 6 bases between. The CDR3 region is CASSEGGPGNTIYF. DNA for the CDR3: TGTGCCAGCAGTGAAGGGGGGCCTGGAAACACCATATATTTT.

The chain employs TRBV5-1 and TRBJ2-2; TRBD2 is a possible D gene (6 bases). Germline lookup yields CDR1 SGHRS and CDR2 YFSETQ. The CDR3 has 15 residues. The V end lost 3 bases, the J end lost 6 bases, and 15 bases lay between the germline ends. In nucleotides, the CDR3 is TGCGCCAGCAGCTGGGGACTTCTTCCGCCCGGGGAGCTGTTTTTT. It specifies CASSWGLLPPGELFF.

The V and J genes are TRBV5-6 and TRBJ2-7; 8 nucleotides agree with TRBD1. The CDR3 runs to 16 residues. Per the germline V gene, CDR1 is SGHDT and CDR2 is YYEEEE. V shed 1 base, J shed 2 bases, and the junction held 8 bases outside the gene matches. The CDR3 coding sequence is TGTGCCAGCAGCTTGAAGGCAGGGGGCCTCCCCTACGAGCAGTACTTC. Its translation is CASSLKAGGLPYEQYF.

The CDR3 bases are TGTGCCAGCAGCTTAGTCCCAGGGATTGACTCCTACGAGCAGTACTTC. Translation: CASSLVPGIDSYEQYF. The chain recombines TRBV7-6 with TRBJ2-7; the D gene is possibly TRBD1 (5 bases). The V gene lost 1 base and the J gene lost 0 bases, with 13 bases spanning the gap. This CDR3 region has 16 residues. The germline gives CDR1 SGHVS, CDR2 FNYEAQ.

J is TRBJ2-2 and V is TRBV29-1, with 11 bases matching TRBD2. Germline trimming cut 8 bases from V and 3 bases from J; bases unmatched to any gene: 5. The CDR3 consists of 14 residues. Germline V gene data show CDR1 as SQVTM and CDR2 as ANQGSEA. The CDR3: CSTRLAGYTGELFF. The CDR3 coding sequence is TGCAGCACCCGACTAGCGGGGTACACCGGGGAGCTGTTTTTT.

The gene calls are TRBV4-1 and TRBJ1-1, with D perhaps TRBD1 (5 bases). The CDR3 covers 15 residues. Per germline, CDR1 MGHRA and CDR2 YSYEKL. The V end lost 3 bases, the J end lost 7 bases, and 18 bases lay between the germline ends. The CDR3 DNA reads TGCGCCAGCAGCCACCGGGGTGGGGGAGGACTTGAAGCTTTCTTT. This translates into CASSHRGGGGLEAFF.

The rearrangement uses TRBV10-1 and TRBJ2-5; 11 bases are shared with TRBD2. Trimming removed 5 bases from V and 1 base from J; junction bases left unmatched: 6. Germline assignment: CDR1 WNHNN and CDR2 SYGVQD (reference sequence). This CDR3 has 16 amino acids. As DNA, the CDR3 is TGCGCCAGCAGTACTAGCGGGAGAATGCGCCAAGAGACCCAGTACTTC. Protein: CASSTSGRMRQETQYF.

The chain uses TRBV10-1 and TRBJ1-2; 7 bases are a match to TRBD1. V was clipped by 6 bases and J by 8 bases; unmatched bases: 9. The CDR3 covers 13 residues. The V gene's germline CDR1 is WNHNN and CDR2 SYGVQD (reference sequence). The CDR3 DNA reads as TGCGCCAGCAGCCCCGACAGGGTCCGAGGCTACACCTTC. Translation: CASSPDRVRGYTF.